Following are 16 T cell receptor beta chains from one sample sequenced in a study of shared clonotypes between healthy human individuals. Produced via immunoSEQ multiplex PCR; TCRdb's table is partial and in-frame only. The table shows approximately 1.5 million clones, with approximately 98% occurring only once. The source material was naive CD4+ T cells sorted from blood. The subset here: CD45RA+ positively selected. These receptors were obtained from a man aged 25-40 years in good health.

The gene calls are TRBV7-2 and TRBJ2-7, with D uncertain. V lost 5 bases and J lost 3, with 20 bases in between. Germline V gives CDR1 SGHTA, CDR2 FQGNSA. This CDR3 has 16 residues. CDR3 region: CASSNGRAALHYEQYF. DNA of the CDR3: TGTGCCAGCAGCAATGGACGGGCGGCGCTTCACTACGAGCAGTACTTC.

The genes are TRBV14 and TRBJ1-2, with 10 bases that match TRBD1. In germline, CDR1 is SGHDN, CDR2 FVKESK. V was clipped by 1 base and J by 8 bases; unmatched bases: 7. This CDR3 spans 15 amino acids. The CDR3 reads CASSQGGQGKSGYTF. As DNA, the CDR3 is TGTGCCAGCAGCCAAGGGGGACAGGGGAAAAGCGGCTACACCTTC.

The chain has TRBV4-3 and TRBJ1-3; tentatively, D is TRBD1 (6 bases). Deletions cut 4 bases from V and 3 bases from J, with 13 bases between. Germline-derived CDR1 and CDR2 are LGHNA and YSLEER. The CDR3 spans 15 residues. The CDR3 DNA sequence: TGCGCCAGCAGCCCAGCACAGGGAGGTGGAAACACCATATATTTT. It yields the protein CASSPAQGGGNTIYF.

The chain links TRBV28 to TRBJ2-7; TRBD1 aligns across 7 bases. This CDR3 has 13 residues. CDR1 is MDHEN and CDR2 is SYDVKM in the germline V gene. The trim removed 7 bases at V and 4 bases at J, leaving 7 bases unmatched. CDR3 DNA: TGTGCCAGCAAACGGACAGGAACTTACGAGCAGTACTTC. Translating it yields CASKRTGTYEQYF.

This chain joins TRBV20-1 and TRBJ2-7, with D perhaps matching TRBD1 (6 bases). The CDR3 extends over 11 amino acids. Between the trimmed V and J ends, which lost 2 bases and 6 bases, there was a span of 8 bases. The germline V gene encodes CDR1 DFQATT and CDR2 SNEGSKA (reference sequence). This chain's CDR3 is CSARQGPEQYF. The CDR3 DNA sequence: TGCAGTGCTAGACAGGGGCCCGAGCAGTACTTC.

This clone appeared once. The CDR3 spells CASSFIGEVSDTQYF. The CDR3 region has the DNA TGCGCCAGCAGCTTTATCGGGGAGGTATCGGATACGCAGTATTTT. The rearrangement joins TRBV5-1 to TRBJ2-3; TRBD2 might be the D (6 bases). The CDR3 covers 15 residues. Between the trimmed V and J ends, which lost 2 bases and 6 bases, there was a span of 16 bases. Per germline, CDR1 SGHRS and CDR2 YFSETQ. Looking up the rest from reference TRBV5-1 and TRBJ2-3 gives the full variable domain: KAGVTQTPRYLIKTRGQQVTLSCSPISGHRSVSWYQQTPGQGLQFLFEYFSETQRNKGNFPGRFSGRQFSNSRSEMNVSTLELGDSALYLCASSFIGEVSDTQYFGPGTRLTVL.

This chain links TRBV6-1 with TRBJ2-7; unclear D gene. CDR1 and CDR2 from the germline V gene are MNHNS and SASEGT. The CDR3 length is 12 residues. Trimming cost V 6 bases and J 7 bases, with 13 bases left between them. The CDR3 sequence: CASSERPLEQYF. CDR3 DNA sequence: TGTGCCAGCAGCGAACGTCCTTTGGAGCAGTACTTC.

CDR3 sequence reads: CSVEDLPGHYNEQFF. The CDR3 DNA is TGCAGCGTTGAAGATCTACCGGGCCACTACAATGAGCAGTTCTTC. V is TRBV29-1 and J is TRBJ2-1; no clear D gene. The CDR3 has 15 residues. In germline, CDR1 is SQVTM, CDR2 ANQGSEA. V was pared by 0 bases and J by 3 bases, with 12 bases between.

The V call is TRBV5-1, the J call TRBJ2-2; 9 positions agree with TRBD2. V shed 2 bases and J 8 bases; nucleotides not matched to a gene: 7. Germline V lookup: CDR1 SGHRS, CDR2 YFSETQ. The length of the CDR3 is 15 residues. CDR3 coding DNA: TGCGCCAGCAGCTTCGCGGGAGGGATATCGGGGGAGCTGTTTTTT. Protein sequence: CASSFAGGISGELFF.

V gene TRBV6-5 combines with J gene TRBJ2-1, with 10 bases lining up with TRBD1. The V and J ends lost 7 bases and 8 bases, in that order; junction bases with no gene match: 5. The CDR3 contains 13 residues. CDR1 MNHEY and CDR2 SVGAGI come from the germline V gene. The CDR3 region has the DNA TGTGCCAGCATTCGACAGGGGGCAGATGAGCAGTTCTTC. Encoded protein: CASIRQGADEQFF.

The rearrangement joins TRBV4-2 to TRBJ2-5; the match to TRBD1 covers 7 bases. V shed 5 bases and J 2 bases; nucleotides not matched to a gene: 5. Germline-derived CDR1 and CDR2 are LGHNA and YNFKEQ. The CDR3 covers 14 residues. In DNA form, the CDR3 reads TGTGCCAGCAGCTCACCGGGACAGCAAGAGACCCAGTACTTC. Its translation: CASSSPGQQETQYF.

The chain joins TRBV18 to TRBJ2-1; 9 bases fit TRBD2. The CDR3 has 17 residues. V shed 1 base, J shed 0 bases, and the junction held 4 bases outside the gene matches. Germline lookup yields CDR1 KGHSH and CDR2 LQKENI. This CDR3 is CASSPRLAASSYNEQFF. CDR3 DNA sequence: TGTGCCAGCTCACCACGACTAGCGGCAAGCTCCTACAATGAGCAGTTCTTC.

The J gene is TRBJ2-5, the V gene TRBV19; 13 nucleotides match TRBD2. The CDR3 runs to 17 residues. V dropped 6 bases and J dropped 3; count of bases not matched to a gene: 10. Looked up from germline, CDR1 is LNHDA and CDR2 is SQIVND (reference sequence). CDR3 DNA: TGTGCCAGTAGCAACGAAACCGGGACTAGCGGGAAAGAGACCCAGTACTTC. Its translation: CASSNETGTSGKETQYF.

The genes are TRBV10-3 and TRBJ2-3, with 9 positions matching TRBD1. From germline, CDR1 is ENHRY and CDR2 SYGVKD. V dropped 10 bases and J dropped 0; count of bases not matched to a gene: 5. CDR3 length: 14 amino acids. CDR3 nucleotide sequence: TGTGCCAACAAAGGACAGGGGAGCACAGATACGCAGTATTTT. It translates to CANKGQGSTDTQYF.

The rearrangement joins TRBV7-2 to TRBJ1-2; the D gene is possibly TRBD1 (6 bases). V was pared by 1 base and J by 7 bases, with 10 bases between. The V gene's germline CDR1 is SGHTA and CDR2 FQGNSA. The CDR3 extends over 13 amino acids. Here the CDR3 DNA reads TGTGCCAGCAGCTTAGACAGGGTTCGTGGCTACACCTTC. Amino acid sequence: CASSLDRVRGYTF.

The J gene is TRBJ2-6, the V gene TRBV6-5; unclear D gene. Per the germline V gene, CDR1 is MNHEY and CDR2 is SVGAGI. The CDR3 has 13 amino acids. V was clipped by 7 bases and J by 0 bases, with 4 bases between them. This CDR3 is CASMYSGANVLTF. CDR3 in DNA: TGTGCCAGCATGTACTCTGGGGCCAACGTCCTGACTTTC.